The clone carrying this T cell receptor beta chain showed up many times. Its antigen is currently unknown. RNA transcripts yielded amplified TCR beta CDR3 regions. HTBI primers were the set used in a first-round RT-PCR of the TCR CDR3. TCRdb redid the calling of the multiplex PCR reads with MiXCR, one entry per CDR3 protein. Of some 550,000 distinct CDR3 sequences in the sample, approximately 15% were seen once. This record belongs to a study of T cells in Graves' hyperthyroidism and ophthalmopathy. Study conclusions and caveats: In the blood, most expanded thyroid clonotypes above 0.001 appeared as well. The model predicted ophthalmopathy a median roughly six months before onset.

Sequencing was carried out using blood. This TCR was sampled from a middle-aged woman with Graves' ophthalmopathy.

CDR3 sequence reads: CASSLYLGQRGGGDTQYF. CDR3 nucleotide sequence: TGTGCCAGCAGTTTGTATCTCGGTCAGCGGGGGGGGGGAGATACGCAGTATTTT. V usage is TRBV12-3 or TRBV12-4 and J usage is TRBJ2-3, with TRBD2 matching over 10 bases. The CDR3 is made up of 18 amino acids. The V gene end was trimmed by 3 bases and the J gene end by 5 bases; junction bases not matched to a gene: 14.